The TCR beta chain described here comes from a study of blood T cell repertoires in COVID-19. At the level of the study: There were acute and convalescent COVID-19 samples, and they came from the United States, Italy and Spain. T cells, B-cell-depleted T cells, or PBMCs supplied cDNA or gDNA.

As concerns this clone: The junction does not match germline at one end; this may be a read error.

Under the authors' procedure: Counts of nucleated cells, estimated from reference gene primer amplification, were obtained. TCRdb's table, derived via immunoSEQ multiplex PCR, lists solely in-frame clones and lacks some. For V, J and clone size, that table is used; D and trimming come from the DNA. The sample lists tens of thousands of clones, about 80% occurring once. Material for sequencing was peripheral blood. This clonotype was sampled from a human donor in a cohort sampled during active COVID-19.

CDR3 amino acids: CASSRQGGNVLTF. The CDR3, as DNA: TGTGCCAGCAGCCGCCAAGGGGGCAACGTCCTGACTTTC. The chain recombines TRBV5-4 with TRBJ2-6; possibly TRBD1 for D (6 bases). The CDR3 totals 13 residues. Germline V lookup: CDR1 SGHNT, CDR2 YYREEE (reference sequence).